This T cell receptor beta chain was captured in a study of T cell responses to AZD1222 COVID-19 vaccine. Germline V gene lookup returns CDR1 LNHDA and CDR2 SQIVND (reference sequence). The V gene lost 6 bases and the J gene lost 6 bases, with 15 bases spanning the gap. The CDR3 contains 14 residues. Study-level findings and limits: Only a handful of people who got AZD1222 tested seropositive at baseline. Reports indicate that nearly half of spike-specific TCRs are directed at unmutated variant regions.

Produced via immunoSEQ multiplex PCR; TCRdb's table is partial and in-frame only. The sample includes approximately 120,000 clones, about 85% of them seen just once. On this clone: Its specificity is unknown.

The sequence was obtained from an adult in good health. The source was peripheral blood, collected on day 0 of AZD1222 vaccination. The chain combines TRBV19 with TRBJ2-1; D gene unclear. CDR3 sequence: CASRAYSDPNEQFF. In DNA form, the CDR3 reads TGTGCCAGTAGAGCTTACTCCGACCCCAATGAGCAGTTCTTC.